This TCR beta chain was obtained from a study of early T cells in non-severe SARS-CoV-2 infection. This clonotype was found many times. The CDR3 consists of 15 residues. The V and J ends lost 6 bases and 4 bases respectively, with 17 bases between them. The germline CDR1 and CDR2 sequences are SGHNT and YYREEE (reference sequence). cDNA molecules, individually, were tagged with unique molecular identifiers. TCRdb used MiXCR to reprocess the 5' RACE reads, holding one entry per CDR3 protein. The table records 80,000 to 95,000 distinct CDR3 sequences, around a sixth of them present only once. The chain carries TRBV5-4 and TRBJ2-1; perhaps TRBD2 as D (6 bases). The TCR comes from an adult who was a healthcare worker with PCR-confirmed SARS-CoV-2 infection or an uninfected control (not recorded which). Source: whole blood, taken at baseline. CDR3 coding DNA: TGTGCCAGCACGCCTTCGGGAGACGTATACAATGAGCAGTTCTTC. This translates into CASTPSGDVYNEQFF. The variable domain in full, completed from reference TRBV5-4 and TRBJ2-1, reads ETGVTQSPTHLIKTRGQQVTLRCSSQSGHNTVSWYQQALGQGPQFIFQYYREEENGRGNFPPRFSGLQFPNYSSELNVNALELDDSALYLCASTPSGDVYNEQFFGPGTRLTVL.